These 4 T cell receptor beta chains were all obtained from the same sample, sequenced in a study of T cells in localized non-small cell lung cancer. This table comes from immunoSEQ multiplex PCR, and its TCRdb copy is limited to in-frame clones, with some not included. The sample lists roughly 30,000 clones, roughly 89% occurring once. Source: peripheral blood, taken before any cancer treatment. Every receptor here comes from a woman aged 18-49 years with stage I lung adenocarcinoma.

The CDR3 here is CASSLPPQGEQYF. DNA of the CDR3: TGCGCCAGCAGCTTACCCCCCCAGGGCGAGCAGTACTTC. The chain employs TRBV5-1 and TRBJ2-7; maybe TRBD1 (5 bases). Trimming stripped 2 bases from V and 6 bases from J, with 12 bases between. The CDR3 contains 13 residues. The germline V gene has CDR1 SGHRS and CDR2 YFSETQ.

The chain carries TRBV10-2 and TRBJ2-3; TRBD2 matches 8 bases. CDR3 length: 17 amino acids. V gave up 10 bases and J gave up 3 bases; unmatched junction bases: 18. The V gene's germline CDR1 is WSHSY and CDR2 SAAADI. The CDR3 is CATHIFKREWGTDTQYF. DNA of the CDR3: TGCGCCACCCACATCTTTAAGCGGGAGTGGGGGACAGATACGCAGTATTTT.

In this sample, this clone turned up once. The gene calls are TRBV6-1 and TRBJ2-7; D gene ambiguous. Trimming cost V 6 bases and J 0 bases, with 9 bases left between them. The CDR3 has 13 residues. CDR1 is MNHNS, CDR2 SASEGT, per germline. The CDR3, as DNA: TGTGCCAGCAGGGGGAAGGGCTCCTACGAGCAGTACTTC. It translates to CASRGKGSYEQYF.

V usage is TRBV7-2 and J usage is TRBJ2-2; D perhaps matches TRBD1 (5 bases). Between the trimmed V and J ends, which lost 3 bases and 5 bases, there was a span of 10 bases. The CDR3 runs 14 residues. Germline values: CDR1 SGHTA, CDR2 FQGNSA. The CDR3 loop is CASSFRQGTGELFF. CDR3 in DNA: TGTGCCAGCAGCTTCCGGCAGGGAACCGGGGAGCTGTTTTTT.